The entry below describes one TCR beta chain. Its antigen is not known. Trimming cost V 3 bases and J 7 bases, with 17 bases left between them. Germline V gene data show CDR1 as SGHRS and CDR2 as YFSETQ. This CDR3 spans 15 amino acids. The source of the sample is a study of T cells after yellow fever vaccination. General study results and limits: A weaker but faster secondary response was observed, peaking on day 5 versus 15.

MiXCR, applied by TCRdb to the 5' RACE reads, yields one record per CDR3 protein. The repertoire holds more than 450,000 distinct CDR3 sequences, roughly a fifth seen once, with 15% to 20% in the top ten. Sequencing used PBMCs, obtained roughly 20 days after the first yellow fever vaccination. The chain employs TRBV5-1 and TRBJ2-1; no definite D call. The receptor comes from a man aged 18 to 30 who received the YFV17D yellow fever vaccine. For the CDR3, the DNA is TGCGCCAGCAGCTCAGACTCATTCCTTCGGAATGAGCAGTTCTTC. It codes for CASSSDSFLRNEQFF.